This record covers a single T cell receptor (beta chain). Clones were read by immunoSEQ multiplex PCR, and TCRdb kept only the in-frame ones, dropping some. The repertoire holds some 170,000 clones, over 85% seen once, with less than 2% in the top ten. The data were taken from a study of blood T cell repertoires in COVID-19. Looking at the study overall: The cDNA or gDNA used as material had been derived from T cells, B-cell-depleted T cells, or PBMCs.

While infection was still active, Seattle patients were enrolled and then followed longitudinally. V lost 4 bases to trimming and J lost 7 bases; unmatched junction nucleotides: 7. The CDR3 consists of 14 residues. CDR1 is SGHRS, CDR2 YFSETQ, per germline. The receptor's source is a woman in her fifties or sixties with COVID-19, enrolled during active disease. This chain joins TRBV5-1 and TRBJ1-4; 7 bases map to TRBD1. Material: peripheral blood. The CDR3 nucleotides read TGCGCCAGCAGCAACGGACAGGAGGGTGAAAAACTGTTTTTT. Translating gives CASSNGQEGEKLFF.